Here is one TCR beta chain with its context. The antigen remains undetermined. This sample is drawn from a study of graft-versus-host responses after intestinal transplantation. Regarding the study as a whole: Graft-donor T cell macrochimerism coincided with high graft-versus-host to host-versus-graft clonal ratios in allografts. The recipient marrow held GvH clones, and some of them showed up first in ileum or blood.

V dropped 4 bases and J dropped 7 bases, with 17 bases sitting between them. The CDR3 is 14 residues long. Germline assignment: CDR1 SGHTA and CDR2 FQGNSA. Profiling relied on immunoSEQ multiplex PCR, and the TCRdb table lists in-frame clones only, not all of them. The table records about 98,000 clones, around 86% of them present only once. This chain joins TRBV7-2 and TRBJ2-7; D not certain. This sequence originates from a human patient who received an intestinal transplant, so some T cells may come from the graft donor. The sequencing used PBMCs, collected 255 days after intestinal transplant. CDR3 amino acids: CASSSQRGPSEQYF. DNA for the CDR3: TGTGCCAGCAGCTCCCAACGCGGACCTTCTGAGCAGTACTTC.